This T cell receptor (beta chain) stems from a study of human T cells and chemical hapten exposure. The wider study: The patients, most of them female, presented with alopecia areata, totalis or universalis.

Deletions cut 0 bases from V and 0 bases from J, with 6 bases between. The CDR3 has 15 residues. Germline CDR1 reads MNHNS; CDR2 reads SASEGT. TCRdb processed the RACE reads anew with MiXCR; each CDR3 protein has one entry. This sample yields some 91,000 distinct CDR3 sequences, of which around 12% are seen a single time; 2% to 2.5% belongs to the top ten. This clonotype was seen more than once but under ten times. Antigen: not known. Time point in this sample: patch test 1, 2 weeks after DPC sensitization. Treatment described: therapeutic diphenylcyclopropenone sensitization with weekly scalp DPC. Broader study findings: A positive correlation with patch test score was found for PT1 expanded TCR counts.

The TCR originated in a woman in her thirties or forties with alopecia areata. Some clones in this sample may be carry-over from other donors' samples. The genes are TRBV6-1 and TRBJ2-1, with D possibly being TRBD2 (6 bases). The starting material was whole blood, obtained in connection with sensitization to the hapten diphenylcyclopropenone (DPC). CDR3 DNA: TGTGCCAGCAGTGAAGCGGGAGGCTCCTACAATGAGCAGTTCTTC. Its protein is CASSEAGGSYNEQFF.